The TCR beta chain described here comes from a study of cytomegalovirus exposure and HLA in healthy donors. Overall study results and limits: Reports indicate that TCR beta sequences accurately predicted the HLA-A and HLA-B alleles of most subjects. Listed as cytomegalovirus-associated were 150 or so TCR beta chains. Earlier findings revealed that most TCR beta V segments proved productive either about 87% or about 30% of the time. CMV serostatus stood as the only immune exposure information on hand.

With 60 Vbeta and 13 Jbeta primers, the PCR was carried out. This table comes from immunoSEQ multiplex PCR, and its TCRdb copy is limited to in-frame clones, with some not included. Of 100,000 to 150,000 clones in the sample, 80% are singletons; the top ten hold 1.2%. V was clipped by 9 bases and J by 4 bases, with 11 bases between them. In germline, CDR1 is MNHNY, CDR2 SVGAGI (reference sequence). The CDR3 contains 12 residues. About this clone itself: Its target is unknown.

The genes are TRBV6-6 and TRBJ2-3; weak D call: TRBD1 (5 bases). The sequenced sample consisted of PBMCs. This TCR came from a female donor in good health and CMV-seronegative. CDR3 DNA sequence: TGTGCCAGTTCTCAGGGTTCAGATACGCAGTATTTT. It is translated as CASSQGSDTQYF.